One and the same sample provided the 14 T cell receptor beta chains below, sequenced in a study of T-cell reconstitution after alpha-beta-depleted transplantation in children. The authors prepared the TCRbeta library with unique molecular identifiers. One entry per CDR3 protein results from TCRdb running MiXCR on the PCR reads. The data contain a few hundred thousand distinct CDR3 sequences, 27% of them singletons. The input for sequencing was PBMCs, taken before TCRalphabeta/CD19-depleted stem cell transplant. These receptors originate from a boy in the first two years of life with Wiskott-Aldrich syndrome, due to receive a stem cell transplant.

A few counts support this clonotype. The gene calls are TRBV7-3 and TRBJ2-1; 7 bases map to TRBD2. This CDR3 contains 15 residues. The junction had 2 bases not matched to a gene; V was cut back by 1 base and J by 2 bases. Germline V gene lookup returns CDR1 SGHTA and CDR2 FQGTGA. CDR3 bases: TGTGCCAGCAGCTTAAAGGCGGGAGCCTACAATGAGCAGTTCTTC. Encoded protein: CASSLKAGAYNEQFF.

This chain joins TRBV28 and TRBJ2-7; D call uncertain. The germline gives CDR1 MDHEN, CDR2 SYDVKM. This CDR3 comprises 16 residues. Trimming stripped 2 bases from V and 0 bases from J, with 14 bases between. CDR3 nucleotides: TGTGCCAGCAGTTTAAGTTGGGTCAAAAGCTCCTACGAGCAGTACTTC. Its translation: CASSLSWVKSSYEQYF.

The chain carries TRBV20-1 and TRBJ2-7; 8 bases line up with TRBD2. Losses at the gene ends were 2 bases for V and 4 bases for J; bases not matched to a gene: 7. The CDR3 runs 14 residues. Germline loops: CDR1 DFQATT, CDR2 SNEGSKA (reference sequence). For the CDR3, the DNA is TGCAGTGCTAGAATCCGGGAGGGCGGGTACGAGCAGTACTTC. It translates to CSARIREGGYEQYF.

A few counts support this clonotype. J is TRBJ2-7 and V is TRBV7-9; no definite D call. This CDR3 comprises 14 residues. From germline, CDR1 is SEHNR and CDR2 FQNEAQ (reference sequence). With 4 bases removed from V and 2 bases from J, the gap between germline ends came to 12 bases. The CDR3 is CASSWSGPAYEQYF. CDR3 coding DNA: TGTGCCAGCAGCTGGTCAGGTCCTGCCTACGAGCAGTACTTC.

This clonotype was found a few times. In nucleotides, the CDR3 is TGCGCCAGCAGCTCCCTAGCCCTAAGAAGCGGCACAGATACGCAGTATTTT. Translated: CASSSLALRSGTDTQYF. The chain has TRBV5-1 and TRBJ2-3; TRBD2 is a possible D gene (5 bases). This CDR3 has 17 residues. V lost 3 bases to trimming and J lost 1 base, with 18 bases between them. Germline-derived CDR1 and CDR2 are SGHRS and YFSETQ.

The sample holds a few counts of this clonotype. The chain is built from TRBV9 and TRBJ2-7, with 13 nucleotides matching TRBD2. The CDR3 is 16 amino acids. J lost 3 bases, V lost 3 bases, and 6 bases had no gene match. Germline CDR1 reads SGDLS; CDR2 reads YYNGEE. The CDR3 is CASSEGLAGQYYEQYF. The CDR3 nucleotides read TGTGCCAGCAGCGAGGGACTAGCGGGACAATACTACGAGCAGTACTTC.

The chain uses TRBV6-2 or TRBV6-3 and TRBJ2-1; tentatively, D is TRBD2 (6 bases). This CDR3 spans 16 amino acids. The germline CDR1 and CDR2 sequences are MNHEY and SVGEGT. V lost 6 bases and J 0 bases, leaving 15 bases between the germline ends. CDR3 nucleotide sequence: TGTGCCAGCAGGTGGGCGGGAAAGAGCTCCTACAATGAGCAGTTCTTC. This codes for CASRWAGKSSYNEQFF.

The rearrangement links TRBV7-2 to TRBJ2-3; 7 nucleotides align to TRBD1. V lost 0 bases to trimming and J lost 3 bases; unmatched junction nucleotides: 6. Germline V CDR1 and CDR2: SGHTA, FQGNSA. The CDR3 spans 16 residues. The DNA of the CDR3 is TGTGCCAGCAGCTTAGCCACAGGGGCTGGAACAGATACGCAGTATTTT. This encodes CASSLATGAGTDTQYF.

The chain is built from TRBV28 and TRBJ2-3; D call uncertain. V was pared by 4 bases and J by 2 bases, with 10 bases between. The germline V gene has CDR1 MDHEN and CDR2 SYDVKM. The CDR3 is 14 residues long. This CDR3 is CASSSLQITDTQYF. The CDR3 nucleotides are TGTGCCAGCAGTTCTCTACAGATCACAGATACGCAGTATTTT. The full variable domain, rest sourced from reference TRBV28 and TRBJ2-3, is DVKVTQSSRYLVKRTGEKVFLECVQDMDHENMFWYRQDPGLGLRLIYFSYDVKMKEKGDIPEGYSVSREKKERFSLILESASTNQTSMYLCASSSLQITDTQYFGPGTRLTVL.

This clonotype was counted a few times. This chain uses TRBV20-1 with TRBJ2-7; D is possibly TRBD1 or TRBD2 (6 bases each). This CDR3 comprises 14 residues. CDR1 is DFQATT, CDR2 SNEGSKA, per germline (reference sequence). Between the trimmed V and J ends, which lost 1 base and 6 bases, there was a span of 16 bases. CDR3 residues: CSARGGGGIGEQYF. The CDR3, as DNA: TGCAGTGCTAGAGGTGGGGGCGGGATTGGCGAGCAGTACTTC.

The gene calls are TRBV12-3 or TRBV12-4 and TRBJ2-3; D might be TRBD1 (6 bases). V lost 4 bases to trimming and J lost 9 bases, with 8 bases between them. CDR3 length equals 11 residues. The CDR3 loop reads CASSSQGTQYF. CDR3 bases: TGTGCCAGCAGTTCCCAGGGGACGCAGTATTTT.

This clonotype was seen more than once but under ten times. The J gene is TRBJ2-3, the V gene TRBV9; 13 positions agree with TRBD2. CDR1 is SGDLS, CDR2 YYNGEE, per germline. The CDR3 has 17 amino acids. Losses at the gene ends were 3 bases for V and 5 bases for J; bases not matched to a gene: 9. CDR3 DNA: TGTGCCAGCAGCGGACTAGCGGGAGGAGGGGTCTTAGATACGCAGTATTTT. This gives the protein CASSGLAGGGVLDTQYF.

This clonotype has just a few counts. The V call is TRBV4-1, the J call TRBJ2-2, with 7 bases that match TRBD1. The germline gives CDR1 MGHRA, CDR2 YSYEKL. J lost 0 bases, V lost 3 bases, and 7 bases had no gene match. The CDR3 runs to 17 residues. CDR3 amino acids: CASSQRSGTANTGELFF. The CDR3 region has the DNA TGCGCCAGCAGCCAGCGGTCGGGGACAGCGAACACCGGGGAGCTGTTTTTT.

A few counts support this clonotype. The rearrangement joins TRBV4-2 to TRBJ1-5; no definite D call. Germline V gives CDR1 LGHNA, CDR2 YNFKEQ. With 1 base removed from V and 2 bases from J, the gap between germline ends came to 12 bases. The CDR3 runs to 16 residues. The CDR3 sequence: CASSQGVDKGNQPQHF. For the CDR3, the DNA is TGTGCCAGCAGCCAAGGGGTAGACAAGGGCAATCAGCCCCAGCATTTT.